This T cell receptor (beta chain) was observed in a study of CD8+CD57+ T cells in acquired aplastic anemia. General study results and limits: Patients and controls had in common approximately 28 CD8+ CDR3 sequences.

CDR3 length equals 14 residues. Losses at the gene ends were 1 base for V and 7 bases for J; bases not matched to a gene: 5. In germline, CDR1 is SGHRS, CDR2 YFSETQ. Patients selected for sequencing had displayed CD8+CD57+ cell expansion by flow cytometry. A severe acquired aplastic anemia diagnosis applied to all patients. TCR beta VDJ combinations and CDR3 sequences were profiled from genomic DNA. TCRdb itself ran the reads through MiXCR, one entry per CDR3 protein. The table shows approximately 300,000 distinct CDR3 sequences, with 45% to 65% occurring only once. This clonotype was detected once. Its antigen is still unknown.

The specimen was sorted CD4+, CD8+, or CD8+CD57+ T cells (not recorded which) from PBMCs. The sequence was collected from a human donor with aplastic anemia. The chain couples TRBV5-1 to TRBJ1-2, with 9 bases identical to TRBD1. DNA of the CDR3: TGCGCCAGCAGCTTGTTGGGACAGGGTAGTGGCTACACCTTC. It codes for CASSLLGQGSGYTF.